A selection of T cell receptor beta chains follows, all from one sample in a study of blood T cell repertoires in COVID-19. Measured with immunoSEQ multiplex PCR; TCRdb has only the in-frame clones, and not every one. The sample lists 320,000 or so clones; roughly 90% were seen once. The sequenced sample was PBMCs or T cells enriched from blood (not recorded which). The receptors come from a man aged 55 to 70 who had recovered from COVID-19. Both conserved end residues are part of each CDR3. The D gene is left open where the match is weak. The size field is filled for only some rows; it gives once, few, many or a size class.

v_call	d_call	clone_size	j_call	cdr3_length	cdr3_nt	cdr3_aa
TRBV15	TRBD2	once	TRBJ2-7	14	TGTGCCACCAGGGGCCCTGGGGGGGAGGGGGAGCAGTACTTC	CATRGPGGEGEQYF
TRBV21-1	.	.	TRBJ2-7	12	TGTGCCAGCAGCAAAGGGGCAGTTTCTATATACTTC	CASSKGAVSIYF
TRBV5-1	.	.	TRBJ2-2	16	TGCGCCAGCAGCTTGGCCACCTCACTGGACACCGGGGAGCTGTTTTTT	CASSLATSLDTGELFF
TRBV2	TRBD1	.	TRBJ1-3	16	TGTGCCAGCAGTAAACAGGGGGTCGGCTCTGGAAACACCATATATTTT	CASSKQGVGSGNTIYF
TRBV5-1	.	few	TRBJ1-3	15	TGCGCCAGCAGCCCGGGTCTCGGTCTCCGAAACACCATATATTTT	CASSPGLGLRNTIYF
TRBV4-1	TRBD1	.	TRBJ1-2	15	TGCGCCAGCAGCCTCCGGGACAGGGGTAACTATGGCTACACCTTC	CASSLRDRGNYGYTF
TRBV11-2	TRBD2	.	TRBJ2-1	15	TGTGCCAGCAGGAGAGCGGGAGTCTTTGTTAATGAGCAGTTCTTC	CASRRAGVFVNEQFF
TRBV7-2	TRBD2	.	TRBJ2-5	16	TGTGCCAGCAGCTCCCCCCGGGGACTAGCGGAAGAGACCCAGTACTTC	CASSSPRGLAEETQYF
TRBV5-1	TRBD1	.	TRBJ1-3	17	TGCGCCAGCAGCGCCTGGGGACAGGGTGCCTCTGGAAACACCATATATTTT	CASSAWGQGASGNTIYF
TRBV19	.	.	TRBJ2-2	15	TGTGCCAGTAGAATAGGGCTAGCGATCCCCGGGGAGCTGTTTTTT	CASRIGLAIPGELFF
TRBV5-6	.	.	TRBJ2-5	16	TGTGCCAGCACCCCTCGAGGGAGAGACCTCCAAGAGACCCAGTACTTC	CASTPRGRDLQETQYF
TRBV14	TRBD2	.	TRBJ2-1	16	TGTGCCAGCAGCCAAGGGGGACTAGCGGGTGACAATGAGCAGTTCTTC	CASSQGGLAGDNEQFF
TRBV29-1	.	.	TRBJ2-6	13	TGCAGCGTTTTTGACTTGGGGGCCAACGTCCTGACTTTC	CSVFDLGANVLTF
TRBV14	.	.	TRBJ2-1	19	TGTGCCAGCAGCCAGTCCCCAGCGGAGGGTCTCGCGTCCTACAATGAGCAGTTCTTC	CASSQSPAEGLASYNEQFF
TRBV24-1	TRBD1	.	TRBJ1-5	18	TGTGCCACCAGTGAACTTAGGGACAGGGGGCGGTGGAATCAGCCCCAGCATTTT	CATSELRDRGRWNQPQHF
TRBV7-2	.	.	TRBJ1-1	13	TGTGCCAGCAGCTTACCGGGTGTACGGGAAGCTTTCTTT	CASSLPGVREAFF
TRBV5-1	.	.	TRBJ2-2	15	TGCGCCAGCAGCGGTTACCCCGACTTCCCCGGGGAGCTGTTTTTT	CASSGYPDFPGELFF
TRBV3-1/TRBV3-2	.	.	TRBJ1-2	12	TGTGCCAGCAGCCCTAGAGTAGGCGGCTACACCTTC	CASSPRVGGYTF
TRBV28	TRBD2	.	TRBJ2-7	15	TGTGCCAGCAGTTCCCGGGGGGTGGTTGTGGGCGAGCAGTACTTC	CASSSRGVVVGEQYF
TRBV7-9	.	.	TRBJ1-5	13	TGTGCCAGCAGTTTGCGGGAAGGACAGCCCCAGCATTTT	CASSLREGQPQHF
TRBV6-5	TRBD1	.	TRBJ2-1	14	TGTGCCAGCAGGAGACAGGGGGAATACAATGAGCAGTTCTTC	CASRRQGEYNEQFF
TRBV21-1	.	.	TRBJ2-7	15	TGTGCCAGCGTGTCTCCGGGGGGCAACAACCACGAGCAGTACTTC	CASVSPGGNNHEQYF
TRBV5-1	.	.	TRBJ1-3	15	TGCGCCAGCAGCTTGGTCGCAGGGAATGAAAACACCATATATTTT	CASSLVAGNENTIYF
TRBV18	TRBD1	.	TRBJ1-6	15	TGTGCCAGCTCAATTTGGACAGGGGTTGATTCACCCCTCCACTTT	CASSIWTGVDSPLHF
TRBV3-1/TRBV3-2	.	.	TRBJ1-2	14	TGTGCCAGCAGCCAAGGATTGCGGAACTATGGCTACACCTTC	CASSQGLRNYGYTF
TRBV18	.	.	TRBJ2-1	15	TGTGCCAGCTCCCTCGGACAATCTAGGGGGAATGAGCAGTTCTTC	CASSLGQSRGNEQFF
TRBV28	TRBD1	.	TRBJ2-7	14	TGTGCCAGCAGTTATAGGACAGGGTCCTACGAGCAGTACTTC	CASSYRTGSYEQYF
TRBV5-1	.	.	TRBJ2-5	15	TGCGCCAGCAGCTTGGCTGGACCAGCGGCGGAGACCCAGTACTTC	CASSLAGPAAETQYF
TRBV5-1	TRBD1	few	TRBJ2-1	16	TGCGCCAGCAGCTCCGGGACAGGGGGCTCCTACAATGAGCAGTTCTTC	CASSSGTGGSYNEQFF
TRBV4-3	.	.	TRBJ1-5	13	TGCGCCAGCAGCCAAGAACGGGATCAGCCCCAGCATTTT	CASSQERDQPQHF
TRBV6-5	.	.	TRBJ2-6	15	TGTGCCAGCAGTCCTGGAGCCGCCGGGGCCAACGTCCTGACTTTC	CASSPGAAGANVLTF
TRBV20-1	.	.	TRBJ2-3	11	TGCAGTGCTAGGAATAGAGATACGCAGTATTTT	CSARNRDTQYF
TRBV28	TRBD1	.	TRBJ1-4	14	TGTGCCAGCAACAAGGACAGGGGGAGGGAAAAACTGTTTTTT	CASNKDRGREKLFF
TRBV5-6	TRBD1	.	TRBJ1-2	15	TGTGCCAGCAGCGGGTCAACAGGGGAGGCCTATGGCTACACCTTC	CASSGSTGEAYGYTF
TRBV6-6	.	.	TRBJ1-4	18	TGTGCCAGCAGTCTAGGGGTAGGTCGGCAGCAGACAAATGAAAAACTGTTTTTT	CASSLGVGRQQTNEKLFF
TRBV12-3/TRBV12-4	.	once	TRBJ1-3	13	TGTGCCAGCCGATACTTAGAGAGAAACACCATATATTTT	CASRYLERNTIYF
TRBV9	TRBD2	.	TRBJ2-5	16	TGTGCCAGCAGCGCAGGTCCTAGCGGGAGAAGTGAGACCCAGTACTTC	CASSAGPSGRSETQYF
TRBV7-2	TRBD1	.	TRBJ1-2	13	TGTGCCAGCAGCCATGATCAGGGGGGTGGCTACACCTTC	CASSHDQGGGYTF
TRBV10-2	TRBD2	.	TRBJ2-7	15	TGCGCCAGCAGTACCGGACTAGCGGGAGGCGCCGAGCAGTACTTC	CASSTGLAGGAEQYF
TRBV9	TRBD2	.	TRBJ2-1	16	TGTGCCAGCAGCCCCCCGGGACTAGCGGGAGTTAATGAGCAGTTCTTC	CASSPPGLAGVNEQFF
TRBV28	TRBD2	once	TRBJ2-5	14	TGTGCCAGCAGTCCCCATTTGGGGGGGGAGACCCAGTACTTC	CASSPHLGGETQYF